Listed here are 27 T cell receptor beta chains from one sample, sequenced in a study of cytomegalovirus exposure and HLA in healthy donors. Produced via immunoSEQ multiplex PCR; TCRdb's table is partial and in-frame only. The table records about 150,000 clones, about 80% of them present only once. Sequenced input: PBMCs. All receptors derive from a man between 25 and 39 years old in good health and CMV-seropositive.

The J gene is TRBJ1-5, the V gene TRBV19; D is unclear. The CDR3 is 12 amino acids. V lost 10 bases and J lost 4, with 11 bases in between. Per the germline V gene, CDR1 is LNHDA and CDR2 is SQIVND (reference sequence). CDR3 sequence reads: CATKTGNQPQHF. The CDR3 bases are TGTGCCACCAAGACGGGAAATCAGCCCCAGCATTTT.

V is TRBV7-2 and J is TRBJ2-5; perhaps TRBD2 as D (5 bases). The CDR3 has 13 residues. The germline CDR1 and CDR2 sequences are SGHTA and FQGNSA. Deletions cut 1 base from V and 9 bases from J, with 12 bases between. The CDR3 loop is CASSLGRAAAQYF. The CDR3 nucleotides read TGTGCCAGCAGCTTAGGGCGGGCCGCGGCCCAGTACTTC.

CDR3: CASSPPRGKEQFF. CDR3 sequence (DNA): TGTGCCAGCAGTCCACCCAGGGGGAAAGAGCAGTTCTTC. The V call is TRBV25-1, the J call TRBJ2-1, with TRBD1 matching 7 bases. Germline V gives CDR1 MGHDK, CDR2 SYGVNS. V shed 5 bases and J 10 bases; nucleotides not matched to a gene: 8. The CDR3 covers 13 residues.

The gene calls are TRBV7-3 and TRBJ2-2; D ambiguous. From germline, CDR1 is SGHTA and CDR2 FQGTGA. This CDR3 is 14 amino acids long. V dropped 4 bases and J dropped 1 base, with 7 bases sitting between them. The DNA for the CDR3 is TGTGCCAGCAGCTCCTACAGGAACACCGGGGAGCTGTTTTTT. Translated, it gives CASSSYRNTGELFF.

The chain recombines TRBV4-2 with TRBJ1-4, with D possibly matching TRBD1 (6 bases). V lost 1 base, J lost 7 bases, and 16 bases lay in between. CDR1 and CDR2 from the germline V gene are LGHNA and YNFKEQ. CDR3 length equals 16 residues. The CDR3 bases are TGTGCCAGCAGCCAAGCGGGCAGGGGTGTAGGTGAAAAACTGTTTTTT. Residues: CASSQAGRGVGEKLFF.

CDR3 DNA: TGTGCCAGCAGCCGGACTAGCGGCAGCACCGGGGAGCTGTTTTTT. Protein: CASSRTSGSTGELFF. This chain uses TRBV7-3 with TRBJ2-2; 10 nucleotides align to TRBD2. This CDR3 is 15 amino acids long. The germline CDR1 and CDR2 sequences are SGHTA and FQGTGA. Trimming took 5 bases from V and 4 from J; bases not matched to a gene: 4.

The chain employs TRBV6-5 and TRBJ1-5; 10 positions match TRBD1. The J segment lost 2 bases and the V segment lost 4 bases, leaving 2 bases of the junction unmatched. CDR3 length: 15 amino acids. Germline V gives CDR1 MNHEY, CDR2 SVGAGI. The CDR3 DNA reads TGTGCCAGCAGTTCCGGGACAGGGGGCAATCAGCCCCAGCATTTT. This translates into CASSSGTGGNQPQHF.

This chain joins TRBV12-5 and TRBJ2-7; 7 positions agree with TRBD2. CDR3 size: 13 residues. Germline assignment: CDR1 LGHNT and CDR2 FRNRAP. Trimming at V came to 3 bases and at J to 3 bases, leaving 2 bases not matched to a gene. The CDR3 region has the DNA TGTGCTAGTGGTTTAACGGGGGGCTACGAGCAGTACTTC. This codes for CASGLTGGYEQYF.

V is TRBV30 and J is TRBJ1-1; D possibly corresponds to TRBD1 (5 bases). Per germline, CDR1 GTSNPN and CDR2 SVGIG (reference sequence). Trimming cost V 3 bases and J 7 bases, with 15 bases left between them. The CDR3 length is 13 residues. DNA for the CDR3: TGTGCCTGGAGAAGAACCGGGGGAAGTGAAGCTTTCTTT. It specifies CAWRRTGGSEAFF.

The J gene is TRBJ2-1, the V gene TRBV19; 13 bases line up with TRBD2. This CDR3 is 15 amino acids long. CDR1 LNHDA and CDR2 SQIVND come from the germline V gene (reference sequence). Trimming removed 9 bases from V and 9 bases from J; junction bases left unmatched: 11. CDR3 loop: CASLTSGRASSEQFF. The CDR3 DNA reads as TGTGCCAGCCTTACTAGCGGGAGGGCCTCAAGTGAGCAGTTCTTC.

This clone has a handful of counts. V gene TRBV5-1 combines with J gene TRBJ1-6; D might be TRBD1 (6 bases). Germline assignment: CDR1 SGHRS and CDR2 YFSETQ. V lost 0 bases, J lost 6 bases, and 13 bases lay in between. CDR3 length: 16 residues. The chain's CDR3 is CASSLASTGGNSPLHF. The CDR3 bases are TGCGCCAGCAGCTTGGCCTCGACAGGCGGTAATTCACCCCTCCACTTT.

The J gene is TRBJ1-1, the V gene TRBV5-1; D is perhaps TRBD1 (6 bases). CDR3 length: 15 amino acids. V was shortened by 3 bases and J by 1 base, with 13 bases between the two germline ends. Germline CDR1 reads SGHRS; CDR2 reads YFSETQ. This CDR3 is CASSYGQYRNTEAFF. The CDR3 DNA follows: TGCGCCAGCAGCTATGGACAGTACAGGAACACTGAAGCTTTCTTT.

This chain uses TRBV6-6 with TRBJ2-1, with 8 bases aligning to TRBD2. The germline gives CDR1 MNHNY, CDR2 SVGAGI (reference sequence). CDR3 size: 11 residues. With V trimmed by 6 bases and J by 10 bases, 2 bases remained unmatched. The CDR3 region has the DNA TGTGCCAGCAGCTTAGCGGGGGAGCAGTTCTTC. This gives the protein CASSLAGEQFF.

This rearrangement joins TRBV19 to TRBJ2-5, with D possibly being TRBD2 (6 bases). The CDR3 is made up of 17 amino acids. The germline V and J ends were trimmed by 3 bases and 4 bases, with 21 bases remaining between them. Germline values: CDR1 LNHDA, CDR2 SQIVND (reference sequence). CDR3 DNA sequence: TGTGCCAGTAGTATGGGATGGGCGGGGATGAATAGAGAGACCCAGTACTTC. Translating gives CASSMGWAGMNRETQYF.

The rearrangement links TRBV6-5 to TRBJ2-1; D may be TRBD1 (6 bases). The V and J ends lost 2 bases and 8 bases respectively, with 10 bases between them. The CDR3 contains 13 residues. In germline, CDR1 is MNHEY, CDR2 SVGAGI. CDR3 coding DNA: TGTGCCAGCAGTTACGACAGGTGGCATGAGCAGTTCTTC. Its translation: CASSYDRWHEQFF.

This clone was recorded once. The chain joins TRBV4-2 to TRBJ2-1, with 7 bases fitting TRBD1. J gave up 0 bases and V 3 bases, and 5 bases lay outside the gene matches. This CDR3 comprises 16 residues. Germline V gives CDR1 LGHNA, CDR2 YNFKEQ. The CDR3 loop reads CASSHLTGSSYNEQFF. The CDR3 DNA follows: TGTGCCAGCAGCCATCTGACAGGGAGCTCCTACAATGAGCAGTTCTTC.

The chain combines TRBV6-1 with TRBJ1-2; 10 nucleotides align to TRBD1. V was clipped by 0 bases and J by 2 bases; unmatched bases: 6. Germline CDR1 MNHNS, CDR2 SASEGT. This CDR3 region has 17 residues. CDR3 protein: CASSEAPDRGRNYGYTF. As DNA, the CDR3 is TGTGCCAGCAGTGAAGCACCCGACAGGGGGCGAAACTATGGCTACACCTTC.

The chain recombines TRBV19 with TRBJ1-4; D uncertain. CDR3 length: 14 residues. Looked up from germline, CDR1 is LNHDA and CDR2 is SQIVND (reference sequence). V dropped 4 bases and J dropped 3 bases, with 9 bases sitting between them. The CDR3 DNA reads TGTGCCAGTAGTAGCGGGCTTGCTAATGAAAAACTGTTTTTT. Amino acids: CASSSGLANEKLFF. Combining the CDR3 with reference TRBV19 and TRBJ1-4 gives the whole variable domain DGGITQSPKYLFRKEGQNVTLSCEQNLNHDAMYWYRQDPGQGLRLIYYSQIVNDFQKGDIAEGYSVSREKKESFPLTVTSAQKNPTAFYLCASSSGLANEKLFFGSGTQLSVL.

The rearrangement links TRBV6-1 to TRBJ2-1, with 9 bases fitting TRBD1. CDR1 MNHNS and CDR2 SASEGT come from the germline V gene. This CDR3 has 15 amino acids. V lost 8 bases and J lost 9; bases outside the gene matches: 14. CDR3 loop: CASLQSGTGLPEQFF. The DNA for the CDR3 is TGTGCCAGCCTTCAGTCTGGGACAGGGTTACCTGAGCAGTTCTTC.

This chain uses TRBV5-8 with TRBJ2-3, with D uncertain. The V and J ends lost 2 bases and 6 bases respectively, with 7 bases between them. The germline V gene has CDR1 SGHTS and CDR2 YDEGEE. The CDR3 spans 12 residues. As DNA, the CDR3 is TGTGCCAGCAGCTTAGCGCCGGATACGCAGTATTTT. This gives the protein CASSLAPDTQYF.

The CDR3 loop reads CASSIGQGSFGETQYF. The CDR3 DNA reads TGTGCCAGTAGTATTGGACAGGGGAGTTTTGGGGAGACCCAGTACTTC. The chain joins TRBV19 to TRBJ2-5; 9 bases match TRBD1. Germline loops: CDR1 LNHDA, CDR2 SQIVND (reference sequence). Trimming at V came to 3 bases and at J to 5 bases, leaving 10 bases not matched to a gene. The CDR3 has 16 amino acids.

The chain joins TRBV10-1 to TRBJ2-2; 7 positions match TRBD1. The germline CDR1 and CDR2 sequences are WNHNN and SYGVQD (reference sequence). The J segment lost 0 bases and the V segment lost 8 bases, leaving 6 bases of the junction unmatched. The CDR3 consists of 15 residues. The CDR3 DNA reads TGCGCCAGCCAACACGGGACAGCGAACACCGGGGAGCTGTTTTTT. Amino acid sequence: CASQHGTANTGELFF.

The V and J genes are TRBV7-9 and TRBJ2-5, with a possible D match to TRBD2 (6 bases). The V gene lost 1 base and the J gene lost 5 bases, with 8 bases spanning the gap. The CDR3 is 13 amino acids. The germline V gene has CDR1 SEHNR and CDR2 FQNEAQ (reference sequence). CDR3 in DNA: TGTGCCAGCAGCTTAGTTGGGGGGGAGACCCAGTACTTC. It codes for CASSLVGGETQYF.

The chain recombines TRBV9 with TRBJ2-7, with TRBD2 matching over 8 bases. V dropped 0 bases and J dropped 4; count of bases not matched to a gene: 6. The CDR3 covers 15 residues. The V gene's germline CDR1 is SGDLS and CDR2 YYNGEE. CDR3 in DNA: TGTGCCAGCAGCGTAGCTACGGGGGGGGGTTACGAGCAGTACTTC. Its translation: CASSVATGGGYEQYF.

This rearrangement joins TRBV5-1 to TRBJ1-1; 11 nucleotides match TRBD1. Per the germline V gene, CDR1 is SGHRS and CDR2 is YFSETQ. After removal of 5 bases from V and 4 bases from J, the junction contained 7 bases not matched to a gene. The CDR3 runs 15 residues. The DNA for the CDR3 is TGCGCCAGCAGTCGAATGGGACAGGGGGGCACTGAAGCTTTCTTT. Its translation: CASSRMGQGGTEAFF.

The chain carries TRBV6-1 and TRBJ1-2; TRBD1 might be the D (5 bases). V lost 4 bases and J lost 0, with 9 bases in between. The CDR3 loop spans 14 amino acids. Germline CDR1 MNHNS, CDR2 SASEGT. CDR3 amino acids: CASSAQGTNYGYTF. CDR3 coding DNA: TGTGCCAGCAGTGCCCAGGGAACTAACTATGGCTACACCTTC.

The chain has TRBV4-1 and TRBJ1-2; TRBD1 might be the D (6 bases). V shed 1 base and J shed 2 bases, with 14 bases lying between them. The CDR3 is made up of 16 amino acids. CDR1 and CDR2 (germline): MGHRA, YSYEKL. The CDR3 nucleotides are TGCGCCAGCAGCCAAGTCGGACAGATCAAGAACTATGGCTACACCTTC. Its protein is CASSQVGQIKNYGYTF.